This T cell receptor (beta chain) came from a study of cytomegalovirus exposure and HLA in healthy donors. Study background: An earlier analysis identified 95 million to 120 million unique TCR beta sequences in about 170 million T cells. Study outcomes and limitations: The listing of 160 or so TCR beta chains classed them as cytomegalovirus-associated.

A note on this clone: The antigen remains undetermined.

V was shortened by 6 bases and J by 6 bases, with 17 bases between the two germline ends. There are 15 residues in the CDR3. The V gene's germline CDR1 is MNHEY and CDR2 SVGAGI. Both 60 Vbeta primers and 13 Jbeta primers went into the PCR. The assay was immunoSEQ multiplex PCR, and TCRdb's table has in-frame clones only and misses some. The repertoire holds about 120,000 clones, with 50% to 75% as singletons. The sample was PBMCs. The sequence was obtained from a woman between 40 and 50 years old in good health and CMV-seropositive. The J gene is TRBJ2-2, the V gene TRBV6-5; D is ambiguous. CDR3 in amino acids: CASSPPSSFAGELFF. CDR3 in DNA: TGTGCCAGCAGCCCCCCCTCTAGTTTCGCCGGGGAGCTGTTTTTT.